This T cell receptor beta chain came from a study of control samples from healthy donors and cancer patients. The CDR3 runs to 16 residues. In germline, CDR1 is SGHRS, CDR2 YFSETQ. V was shortened by 0 bases and J by 9 bases, with 19 bases between the two germline ends. Method: immunoSEQ multiplex PCR; TCRdb's copy keeps in-frame clones and lacks some. The table lists over 15,000 clones, roughly nine tenths of them singletons, with about 32% in the top ten. This chain links TRBV5-1 with TRBJ2-1; D tentatively reads TRBD1 or TRBD2 (6 bases each). The TCR was taken from a man aged 55 to 70 with head and neck cancer. The sequencing input was PBMCs. The CDR3 region has the DNA TGCGCCAGCAGCTTGGGAGGGGGGCGTTATGGGAGTGAGCAGTTCTTC. Protein product: CASSLGGGRYGSEQFF.